This TCR beta chain was observed in a study of T-cell reconstitution after alpha-beta-depleted transplantation in children. Findings of the study overall: Elevated TCRbeta diversity at day 60 was traced, in some patients, to surviving recipient T cells and thymic progenitors. In patients about two months after transplant, alpha-beta T cells reportedly arose from several hundred expanded graft clones. By one year post-transplant, T-cell counts and diversity largely arose from T cells that were newly produced.

The CDR3 sequence is 16 residues long. With 0 bases removed from V and 1 base from J, the gap between germline ends came to 13 bases. The germline CDR1 and CDR2 sequences are SGHRS and YFSETQ. This clonotype was seen ten or more times. Its specificity is unknown. Unique molecular identifiers were incorporated into the prepared TCRbeta library. MiXCR was run by TCRdb on the PCR reads, yielding one entry per CDR3 protein. The table includes some 840,000 distinct CDR3 sequences, roughly 15% detected once. The source material was PBMCs, mostly from graft donor cells, sampled 360 days after TCRalphabeta/CD19-depleted stem cell transplant. This rearrangement joins TRBV5-1 to TRBJ1-1; D not certain. This TCR came from a male patient between 5 and 17 years old who had a stem cell transplant for acute lymphoblastic leukemia, so the T cells may come from the graft donor. DNA of the CDR3: TGCGCCAGCAGCTTGGTGGCAGGATTGCCGAACACTGAAGCTTTCTTT. Translated, it gives CASSLVAGLPNTEAFF.